The clone carrying this T cell receptor beta chain turned up a few times. The antigen remains unidentified. A much more abundant neighbour one base away suggests this may be a read error. As for the cDNA, it was generated by 5'RACE with 10-nucleotide random UMIs. From the 5' RACE reads, TCRdb called clonotypes with MiXCR, one entry per CDR3 protein. The sample records roughly 74,000 distinct CDR3 sequences, less than 5.5% being singletons. This CDR3 region has 10 residues. Germline values: CDR1 SQVTM, CDR2 ANQGSEA. Trimming left V 8 bases short and J 0 bases short, with 3 bases between. These data originate in a study of neurological immune-mediated disorders. Study-wide findings and caveats: TCR clonal expansion peaked in HTLV-1-associated myelopathy patients and was lowest in multiple sclerosis patients. CDR3 amino acid sequences of expanded clones were not shared across subjects, a result suggesting private repertoires in all groups.

The specimen was PBMCs. V usage is TRBV29-1 and J usage is TRBJ2-3; D remains ambiguous. The receptor was isolated from a man between 18 and 35 years old with multiple sclerosis. The CDR3 sequence: CSQSTDTQYF. CDR3 nucleotide sequence: TGCAGCCAAAGCACAGATACGCAGTATTTT.